This T cell receptor (beta chain) was recorded in a study of control samples from healthy donors and cancer patients. This table comes from immunoSEQ multiplex PCR, and its TCRdb copy is limited to in-frame clones, with some not included. The table lists 150,000 to 200,000 clones, around 90% of them singletons, with around 2.2% in the top ten. The germline CDR1 and CDR2 sequences are KGHDR and SFDVKD. Deletions cut 4 bases from V and 7 bases from J, with 9 bases between. The CDR3 has 12 residues. The sequenced sample consisted of blood. The chain uses TRBV24-1 and TRBJ1-2; tentative D call: TRBD1 (5 bases). The sequence came from a woman aged 40-49 years in good health. In DNA form, the CDR3 reads TGTGCCACCAGTGACCCAGGGAGTGGCTACACCTTC. Amino acid sequence: CATSDPGSGYTF.